One and the same sample provided the 32 T cell receptor beta chains below, sequenced in a study of shared clonotypes between healthy human individuals. Measured with immunoSEQ multiplex PCR; TCRdb has only the in-frame clones, and not every one. The data show roughly 2.2 million clones, with about 92% seen just once and about 0.39% held by the top ten. Sequenced input: naive CD4+ T cells from PBMCs. Subset described: CD45RA+ positively selected. These receptors all come from a man aged 18 to 29 in good health. Some clones in this sample may be carry-over from other donors' samples.

Written as DNA, the CDR3 is TGTGCCAGCTCACCATATCAGGGGAGGGCGAACACCGGGGAGCTGTTTTTT. Translated, it gives CASSPYQGRANTGELFF. The chain joins TRBV18 to TRBJ2-2; D might be TRBD2 (7 bases). The CDR3 covers 17 residues. Germline lookup yields CDR1 KGHSH and CDR2 LQKENI. V dropped 2 bases and J dropped 0 bases, with 13 bases sitting between them. The complete variable domain, with remaining parts taken from reference TRBV18 and TRBJ2-2, reads NAGVMQNPRHLVRRRGQEARLRCSPMKGHSHVYWYRQLPEEGLKFMVYLQKENIIDESGMPKERFSAEFPKEGPSILRIQQVVRGDSAAYFCASSPYQGRANTGELFFGEGSRLTVL.

The rearrangement joins TRBV5-1 to TRBJ1-2; 9 bases map to TRBD1. V shed 3 bases and J 2 bases; nucleotides not matched to a gene: 5. Germline values: CDR1 SGHRS, CDR2 YFSETQ. This CDR3 has 15 residues. As DNA, the CDR3 is TGCGCCAGCAGCTCCGGCGGGACAGGGAACTATGGCTACACCTTC. Protein: CASSSGGTGNYGYTF.

V is TRBV9 and J is TRBJ1-5; D ambiguous. Germline V CDR1 and CDR2: SGDLS, YYNGEE. Trimming shortened V by 4 bases and J by 4 bases, and 9 bases separated the two germline ends. This CDR3 is built from 13 residues. The CDR3 sequence: CASSQNINQPQHF. The CDR3 DNA follows: TGTGCCAGCAGCCAAAATATTAATCAGCCCCAGCATTTT. The full variable domain, rest sourced from reference TRBV9 and TRBJ1-5, is DSGVTQTPKHLITATGQRVTLRCSPRSGDLSVYWYQQSLDQGLQFLIQYYNGEERAKGNILERFSAQQFPDLHSELNLSSLELGDSALYFCASSQNINQPQHFGDGTRLSIL.

The genes are TRBV7-9 and TRBJ1-3, with a tentative D call TRBD1 (5 bases). CDR1 SEHNR and CDR2 FQNEAQ come from the germline V gene (reference sequence). The ends were cut back, 5 bases at V and 4 bases at J, with 18 bases in the middle. CDR3 length equals 16 residues. This CDR3 reads CASSLFRAGQGNTIYF. The CDR3 DNA is TGTGCCAGCAGCCTCTTCCGGGCAGGGCAGGGAAACACCATATATTTT.

V and J are TRBV4-3 and TRBJ2-7; the match to TRBD1 covers 7 bases. CDR1 and CDR2 (germline): LGHNA, YSLEER. V was clipped by 3 bases and J by 4 bases; unmatched bases: 15. The CDR3 is made up of 17 amino acids. The CDR3 here is CASSHPSGSGGVYEQYF. The DNA of the CDR3 is TGCGCCAGCAGCCACCCCTCCGGGTCAGGGGGAGTTTACGAGCAGTACTTC.

The rearrangement uses TRBV6-5 and TRBJ2-2; D not resolved. There are 12 residues in the CDR3. Trimming left V 0 bases short and J 7 bases short, with 3 bases between. CDR1 is MNHEY, CDR2 SVGAGI, per germline. CDR3 residues: CASSYSYGELFF. DNA for the CDR3: TGTGCCAGCAGTTACTCATACGGGGAGCTGTTTTTT.

This rearrangement joins TRBV2 to TRBJ1-1; possibly TRBD1 for D (6 bases). Trimming shortened V by 10 bases and J by 4 bases, and 16 bases separated the two germline ends. The CDR3 loop spans 13 amino acids. Germline CDR1 is SNHLY and CDR2 is FYNNEI. The DNA for the CDR3 is TGTGCCAACCACAATGGGGGCGCCACTGAAGCTTTCTTT. Encoded protein: CANHNGGATEAFF.

The chain is built from TRBV7-2 and TRBJ1-2; perhaps TRBD1 as D (5 bases). Trimming cost V 1 base and J 8 bases, with 17 bases left between them. The CDR3 contains 15 residues. Per germline, CDR1 SGHTA and CDR2 FQGNSA. CDR3 in DNA: TGTGCCAGCAGCTTAGAACGGCAGGGTGGGGTGGGCTACACCTTC. This encodes CASSLERQGGVGYTF.

The V gene is TRBV29-1, the J gene TRBJ1-3, with TRBD1 identical over 7 bases. V was pared by 6 bases and J by 1 base, with 6 bases of the junction left unmatched. CDR3 length: 14 amino acids. The germline V gene has CDR1 SQVTM and CDR2 ANQGSEA. In nucleotides, the CDR3 is TGCAGCGTCCTACAGGGGATTTCTGGAAACACCATATATTTT. It codes for CSVLQGISGNTIYF.

The chain joins TRBV11-2 to TRBJ1-1; D is uncertain. The V end lost 4 bases, the J end lost 1 base, and 13 bases lay between the germline ends. The germline V gene encodes CDR1 SGHAT and CDR2 FQNNGV. There are 15 residues in the CDR3. The CDR3 DNA reads TGTGCCAGCAGCTGGTCAGCGTTGGCGAACACTGAAGCTTTCTTT. This codes for CASSWSALANTEAFF. The full variable domain, completed using reference TRBV11-2 and TRBJ1-1, is EAGVAQSPRYKIIEKRQSVAFWCNPISGHATLYWYQQILGQGPKLLIQFQNNGVVDDSQLPKDRFSAERLKGVDSTLKIQPAKLEDSAVYLCASSWSALANTEAFFGQGTRLTVV.

The chain couples TRBV28 to TRBJ2-1; D remains unclear. Germline V gene lookup returns CDR1 MDHEN and CDR2 SYDVKM. The CDR3 is made up of 14 amino acids. Deletions cut 3 bases from V and 10 bases from J, with 16 bases between. CDR3 DNA sequence: TGTGCCAGCAGTTTGGACGGTTTGGCGGAAGAGCAGTTCTTC. Its translation is CASSLDGLAEEQFF.

The V and J genes are TRBV29-1 and TRBJ1-1; unclear D gene. Germline-derived CDR1 and CDR2 are SQVTM and ANQGSEA. Trimming removed 3 bases at V and 0 bases at J, with 8 bases between. The CDR3 covers 13 residues. CDR3 nucleotide sequence: TGCAGCGTTGAGCAGGCCATGAACACTGAAGCTTTCTTT. It yields the protein CSVEQAMNTEAFF.

The chain employs TRBV5-6 and TRBJ2-3, with 7 bases fitting TRBD1. This CDR3 spans 17 amino acids. V shed 4 bases, J shed 2 bases, and the junction held 13 bases outside the gene matches. Germline V lookup: CDR1 SGHDT, CDR2 YYEEEE. CDR3 in DNA: TGTGCCAGCAGCACAAACCCCGGGACAGAAACCACAGATACGCAGTATTTT. This translates into CASSTNPGTETTDTQYF.

A note on this clone: At one end the junction does not follow the germline gene, possibly because of a read error. This chain uses TRBV7-7 with TRBJ2-5; maybe TRBD1 (6 bases). The CDR3 is 13 amino acids. The V gene's germline CDR1 is SSHAT and CDR2 FNYEAQ (reference sequence). CDR3 sequence: CASSQLQGEPQYF. The DNA of the CDR3 is TGTGCCAGCAGCCAGTTACAGGGAGAGCCCCAGTACTTC.

The chain uses TRBV27 and TRBJ2-7; TRBD2 matches at 7 bases. The ends lost 6 bases at V and 0 bases at J; junction bases unmatched: 5. The germline V gene encodes CDR1 MNHEY and CDR2 SMNVEV (reference sequence). The CDR3 contains 14 residues. CDR3: CASRPSGSSYEQYF. The CDR3 nucleotides are TGTGCCAGCAGGCCTAGCGGAAGCTCCTACGAGCAGTACTTC.

The rearrangement joins TRBV19 to TRBJ2-7, with 12 bases aligning to TRBD1. J was trimmed by 7 bases and V by 5 bases; bases with no gene match: 9. The CDR3 sequence is 15 residues long. Germline loops: CDR1 LNHDA, CDR2 SQIVND (reference sequence). The CDR3 region has the DNA TGTGCCAGTAGTCGCCGGGACAGGGGGCTAGGAGAGCAGTACTTC. It encodes CASSRRDRGLGEQYF. Full variable domain (rest looked up from reference TRBV19 and TRBJ2-7): DGGITQSPKYLFRKEGQNVTLSCEQNLNHDAMYWYRQDPGQGLRLIYYSQIVNDFQKGDIAEGYSVSREKKESFPLTVTSAQKNPTAFYLCASSRRDRGLGEQYFGPGTRLTVT.

Turning to this clone: Other DNA sequences within the sample encode an identical CDR3. The rearrangement joins TRBV28 to TRBJ2-1, with 10 bases matching TRBD2. CDR3 length equals 15 residues. Germline lookup yields CDR1 MDHEN and CDR2 SYDVKM. J gave up 4 bases and V 2 bases, and 2 bases lay outside the gene matches. The CDR3 nucleotides are TGTGCCAGCAGTTTAAGGACTAGCGGATACAATGAGCAGTTCTTC. Its translation: CASSLRTSGYNEQFF.

Concerning this clone itself: The same CDR3 can be traced to other DNA sequences in this sample. The chain joins TRBV20-1 to TRBJ2-3, with no clear D. The length of the CDR3 is 11 residues. V dropped 5 bases and J dropped 2 bases, with 5 bases sitting between them. CDR1 DFQATT and CDR2 SNEGSKA come from the germline V gene (reference sequence). CDR3 in DNA: TGCAGTGCTGGATCCACAGATACGCAGTATTTT. Protein: CSAGSTDTQYF.

V usage is TRBV1 and J usage is TRBJ2-1. TRBV1 is marked as a pseudogene. The CDR3 is 17 amino acids. The CDR3 protein is CTSSAKNAGLRCNEQFF. The CDR3 coding sequence is TGCACCAGCAGCGCCAAAAACGCCGGGCTAAGGTGCAATGAGCAGTTCTTC.

This chain connects TRBV5-1 to TRBJ1-2; D is possibly TRBD1 (6 bases). Trimming removed 4 bases from V and 4 bases from J, with 20 bases in between. The germline V gene encodes CDR1 SGHRS and CDR2 YFSETQ. The CDR3 is 16 amino acids. This CDR3 is CASSLADSGSSYGYTF. CDR3 sequence (DNA): TGCGCCAGCAGCCTGGCGGACAGTGGAAGCAGCTATGGCTACACCTTC. The variable domain in full, completed from reference TRBV5-1 and TRBJ1-2, reads KAGVTQTPRYLIKTRGQQVTLSCSPISGHRSVSWYQQTPGQGLQFLFEYFSETQRNKGNFPGRFSGRQFSNSRSEMNVSTLELGDSALYLCASSLADSGSSYGYTFGSGTRLTVV.

The gene calls are TRBV5-1 and TRBJ1-3, with D tentatively TRBD1 (6 bases). V dropped 4 bases and J dropped 5 bases, with 13 bases sitting between them. The CDR3 has 14 amino acids. CDR1 SGHRS and CDR2 YFSETQ come from the germline V gene. As DNA, the CDR3 is TGCGCCAGCAGCGTAGGACAGCCTCGAAACACCATATATTTT. It translates to CASSVGQPRNTIYF.

This chain uses TRBV9 with TRBJ2-1; 11 bases agree with TRBD2. V shed 1 base and J 0 bases; nucleotides not matched to a gene: 6. This CDR3 has 18 residues. Germline V CDR1 and CDR2: SGDLS, YYNGEE. The DNA of the CDR3 is TGTGCCAGCAGCGTACCCACTACTAGCGGGGGCTCCTACAATGAGCAGTTCTTC. Its translation is CASSVPTTSGGSYNEQFF.

This clone was detected only once. The chain uses TRBV28 and TRBJ2-5; 9 bases are shared with TRBD2. CDR1 is MDHEN and CDR2 is SYDVKM in the germline V gene. Losses at the gene ends were 8 bases for V and 4 bases for J; bases not matched to a gene: 5. The CDR3 length is 13 residues. The CDR3 DNA reads as TGTGCCAGCGGTAGCGGGAGCATAGAGACCCAGTACTTC. Residues: CASGSGSIETQYF.

The chain carries TRBV5-8 and TRBJ1-1, with 9 bases matching TRBD1. Unmatched junction bases numbered 9, after V lost 4 bases and J lost 5 bases. Germline values: CDR1 SGHTS, CDR2 YDEGEE. The CDR3 runs 15 residues. DNA for the CDR3: TGTGCCAGCAGCCGGGACAGGGCAGGGGTGACTGAAGCTTTCTTT. It yields the protein CASSRDRAGVTEAFF. The entire variable domain, with the rest obtained from reference TRBV5-8 and TRBJ1-1, is as follows: EAGVTQSPTHLIKTRGQQATLRCSPISGHTSVYWYQQALGLGLQFLLWYDEGEERNRGNFPPRFSGRQFPNYSSELNVNALELEDSALYLCASSRDRAGVTEAFFGQGTRLTVV.

The chain uses TRBV11-3 and TRBJ2-1; 11 bases agree with TRBD2. The V segment lost 3 bases and the J segment 4 bases; nucleotides outside the gene matches: 2. The CDR3 is 15 residues long. Germline CDR1 and CDR2: SGHNT and YENEEA. The CDR3 coding sequence is TGTGCCAGCAGCTTGGGACTAGCGGATTACAATGAGCAGTTCTTC. It encodes CASSLGLADYNEQFF. The whole variable domain, filled in from reference TRBV11-3 and TRBJ2-1, reads EAGVVQSPRYKIIEKKQPVAFWCNPISGHNTLYWYLQNLGQGPELLIRYENEEAVDDSQLPKDRFSAERLKGVDSTLKIQPAELGDSAVYLCASSLGLADYNEQFFGPGTRLTVL.

With regard to this clone: The same CDR3 also results from other DNA sequences found in this sample. The rearrangement joins TRBV9 to TRBJ2-5; D is unclear. Between the trimmed V and J ends, which lost 0 bases and 5 bases, there was a span of 8 bases. Germline V gives CDR1 SGDLS, CDR2 YYNGEE. This CDR3 spans 13 amino acids. CDR3 region: CASSVAPRETQYF. In DNA form, the CDR3 reads TGTGCCAGCAGCGTAGCACCCCGGGAGACCCAGTACTTC.

The chain uses TRBV6-5 and TRBJ1-1; D is ambiguous. Germline V gene lookup returns CDR1 MNHEY and CDR2 SVGAGI. The V end was cut by 8 bases, the J end by 4 bases, with 11 bases between. CDR3 length: 12 amino acids. DNA of the CDR3: TGTGCCAGCGGAAAGCCATCCACTGAAGCTTTCTTT. Its translation is CASGKPSTEAFF.

V usage is TRBV27 and J usage is TRBJ1-2; 8 bases match TRBD1. Germline values: CDR1 MNHEY, CDR2 SMNVEV (reference sequence). This CDR3 is 16 amino acids long. Trimming removed 0 bases from V and 5 bases from J; junction bases left unmatched: 8. The CDR3 DNA sequence: TGTGCCAGCAGTTTATCGGCCAGGGGGCCGGGGTATGGCTACACCTTC. This translates into CASSLSARGPGYGYTF.

The V and J genes are TRBV6-6 and TRBJ2-1; 8 positions agree with TRBD1. The CDR3 extends over 15 amino acids. Germline V CDR1 and CDR2: MNHNY, SVGAGI (reference sequence). The V gene end was trimmed by 7 bases and the J gene end by 10 bases; junction bases not matched to a gene: 15. CDR3 sequence: CASNLGQGSYGEQFF. CDR3 DNA sequence: TGTGCCAGCAACCTCGGACAGGGCTCCTATGGCGAGCAGTTCTTC.

The gene calls are TRBV4-1 and TRBJ2-7, with TRBD1 matching 8 bases. The germline gives CDR1 MGHRA, CDR2 YSYEKL. The ends lost 0 bases at V and 2 bases at J; junction bases unmatched: 3. This CDR3 is built from 15 residues. This chain's CDR3 is CASSQERQGTYEQYF. The DNA of the CDR3 is TGCGCCAGCAGCCAAGAACGACAGGGGACCTACGAGCAGTACTTC.

The chain recombines TRBV27 with TRBJ2-1; TRBD2 matches at 14 bases. The ends lost 4 bases at V and 8 bases at J; junction bases unmatched: 4. The CDR3 has 15 residues. CDR1 and CDR2 from the germline V gene are MNHEY and SMNVEV (reference sequence). DNA for the CDR3: TGTGCCAGCAGTTCCGAGGGACTAGCGGGAGATGAGCAGTTCTTC. This gives the protein CASSSEGLAGDEQFF.

This chain joins TRBV15 and TRBJ2-3, with TRBD1 matching over 7 bases. Germline CDR1 LNHNV, CDR2 YYDKDF (reference sequence). The CDR3 has 16 residues. V lost 4 bases and J lost 0; bases outside the gene matches: 7. CDR3 amino acids: CATSTRQGESTDTQYF. CDR3 bases: TGTGCCACCAGCACCAGACAGGGTGAAAGCACAGATACGCAGTATTTT.